Listed here are 15 T cell receptor beta chains from one sample, sequenced in a study of blood T cell repertoires in COVID-19. The protocol was immunoSEQ multiplex PCR, while the TCRdb copy is restricted to in-frame clones and leaves out a portion. The profile shows approximately 97,000 clones, approximately 90% of them singletons. Specimen: peripheral blood. The receptor source for this set is a man aged 55 to 69 with acute or convalescent COVID-19.

The chain recombines TRBV6-6 with TRBJ2-3; tentative D call: TRBD2 (5 bases). Between the trimmed V and J ends, which lost 5 bases and 6 bases, there was a span of 12 bases. Germline values: CDR1 MNHNY, CDR2 SVGAGI (reference sequence). The CDR3 sequence is 13 residues long. CDR3 residues: CASSPRETDTQYF. The CDR3 bases are TGTGCCAGCAGTCCGAGGGAGACGGATACGCAGTATTTT.

This chain's CDR3 is CATSRAGSSTNHGYTF. The CDR3, as DNA: TGTGCCACCAGCAGAGCGGGATCCTCAACAAACCATGGCTACACCTTC. The chain has TRBV15 and TRBJ1-2; no clear D gene. Germline CDR1 is LNHNV and CDR2 is YYDKDF (reference sequence). Trimming cost V 1 base and J 6 bases, with 18 bases left between them. This CDR3 is built from 16 residues.

J is TRBJ2-5 and V is TRBV5-4; the match to TRBD1 covers 7 bases. The junction had 4 bases not matched to a gene; V was cut back by 4 bases and J by 1 base. This CDR3 has 14 amino acids. Germline V gene lookup returns CDR1 SGHNT and CDR2 YYREEE (reference sequence). The CDR3 loop reads CASSQDRRQETQYF. CDR3 DNA sequence: TGTGCCAGCAGCCAGGACAGGCGCCAAGAGACCCAGTACTTC.

This sequence joins TRBV4-1 and TRBJ1-2; no definite D call. Per germline, CDR1 MGHRA and CDR2 YSYEKL. This CDR3 is 14 amino acids long. Trimming shortened V by 0 bases and J by 4 bases, and 9 bases separated the two germline ends. CDR3 amino acids: CASSQERYGYGYTF. CDR3 nucleotide sequence: TGCGCCAGCAGCCAAGAGCGGTATGGCTATGGCTACACCTTC.

The chain links TRBV19 to TRBJ1-2; 8 bases are a match to TRBD1. The CDR3 runs 14 residues. Germline-derived CDR1 and CDR2 are LNHDA and SQIVND (reference sequence). V was clipped by 5 bases and J by 4 bases; unmatched bases: 6. Here the CDR3 reads CASSSQTGAYGYTF. CDR3 nucleotides: TGTGCCAGTAGTTCCCAGACAGGGGCCTATGGCTACACCTTC.

The chain joins TRBV15 to TRBJ1-5, with no clear D. V lost 2 bases and J 2 bases, leaving 10 bases between the germline ends. The germline gives CDR1 LNHNV, CDR2 YYDKDF (reference sequence). The CDR3 covers 15 residues. This CDR3 is CATSRTTAGNQPQHF. CDR3 sequence (DNA): TGTGCCACCAGCAGAACTACAGCGGGCAATCAGCCCCAGCATTTT. The entire variable domain, with the rest obtained from reference TRBV15 and TRBJ1-5, is as follows: DAMVIQNPRYQVTQFGKPVTLSCSQTLNHNVMYWYQQKSSQAPKLLFHYYDKDFNNEADTPDNFQSRRPNTSFCFLDIRSPGLGDTAMYLCATSRTTAGNQPQHFGDGTRLSIL.

The chain combines TRBV6-5 with TRBJ1-1, with D unresolved. Germline CDR1 is MNHEY and CDR2 is SVGAGI. This CDR3 spans 14 amino acids. The V and J ends lost 4 bases and 1 base respectively, with 10 bases between them. In DNA, the CDR3 is TGTGCCAGCAGTTCCCCAACACCGAACACTGAAGCTTTCTTT. Protein: CASSSPTPNTEAFF.

This rearrangement joins TRBV6-1 to TRBJ1-1; D is unresolved. V was trimmed by 0 bases and J by 8 bases, leaving 13 bases between them. This CDR3 is 14 amino acids long. Germline V gene lookup returns CDR1 MNHNS and CDR2 SASEGT. CDR3: CASSEAAPVTEAFF. Written as DNA, the CDR3 is TGTGCCAGCAGTGAAGCCGCGCCGGTTACCGAAGCTTTCTTT.

This rearrangement joins TRBV6-5 to TRBJ1-2, with no clear D. Germline loops: CDR1 MNHEY, CDR2 SVGAGI. The CDR3 is 12 amino acids. V gave up 6 bases and J gave up 2 bases, with 7 bases separating them. CDR3 protein: CASRRVNYGYTF. The CDR3 DNA is TGTGCCAGCAGGAGGGTCAACTATGGCTACACCTTC.

In the case of this clone: One end of the junction fails to match germline, which may point to a read error. The V and J genes are TRBV7-9 and TRBJ1-2, with 10 nucleotides matching TRBD1. Looked up from germline, CDR1 is SEHNR and CDR2 is FQNEAQ (reference sequence). The CDR3 sequence is 11 residues long. Here the CDR3 DNA reads TGTGCCAGCAGCTCAGGACAGGGGGGTATCTTC. It specifies CASSSGQGGIF.

The V gene is TRBV7-2, the J gene TRBJ2-5, with D perhaps matching TRBD1 (6 bases). Germline V gene sequence: CDR1 SGHTA, CDR2 FQGNSA. CDR3 length: 14 amino acids. Trimming removed 5 bases from V and 5 bases from J, with 15 bases in between. Here the CDR3 reads CASSPVRGWETQYF. The DNA for the CDR3 is TGTGCCAGCAGCCCCGTCAGGGGTTGGGAGACCCAGTACTTC.

V and J are TRBV7-8 and TRBJ1-5; 7 nucleotides match TRBD1. The CDR3 has 18 amino acids. The ends lost 1 base at V and 5 bases at J; junction bases unmatched: 14. Germline lookup yields CDR1 SGHVS and CDR2 FQNEAQ. CDR3 sequence: CASSLGSGAGGGHQPQHF. DNA of the CDR3: TGTGCCAGCAGCTTAGGATCGGGGGCAGGGGGTGGGCATCAGCCCCAGCATTTT.

The genes are TRBV28 and TRBJ1-1; 11 bases line up with TRBD1. V trimming: 4 bases; J trimming: 3 bases; junction bases outside the gene matches: 1. The CDR3 sequence is 14 residues long. Germline assignment: CDR1 MDHEN and CDR2 SYDVKM. This CDR3 is CASSSGQGDTEAFF. The CDR3 region has the DNA TGTGCCAGCAGTTCGGGACAGGGGGACACTGAAGCTTTCTTT.

This rearrangement joins TRBV19 to TRBJ2-6, with TRBD2 matching 11 bases. Germline CDR1 is LNHDA and CDR2 is SQIVND (reference sequence). This CDR3 has 20 amino acids. V gave up 1 base and J gave up 0 bases; unmatched junction bases: 8. This chain's CDR3 is CASSIGLAGGLGSGANVLTF. CDR3 coding DNA: TGTGCCAGTAGTATAGGCCTAGCGGGGGGTCTAGGCTCTGGGGCCAACGTCCTGACTTTC.

The chain joins TRBV19 to TRBJ1-1, with D possibly being TRBD1 (6 bases). Germline V gene data show CDR1 as LNHDA and CDR2 as SQIVND (reference sequence). The CDR3 consists of 14 residues. V gave up 4 bases and J gave up 1 base, with 10 bases separating them. CDR3 sequence reads: CASSSRDKNTEAFF. CDR3 nucleotide sequence: TGTGCCAGTAGTAGCCGGGACAAGAACACTGAAGCTTTCTTT.